Detailed here is one TCR beta chain. Its antigen is not identified. The sample comes from a study of a mutant IDH1 vaccine in newly diagnosed glioma. Looking at the study overall: Of treated patients, roughly 62% were men and about 38% women, averaging roughly 37 years. Receipt of radiotherapy, temozolomide, or both preceded the study, and most received both.

The assay was immunoSEQ multiplex PCR, and TCRdb's table has in-frame clones only and misses some. The sample consists of over 55,000 clones, 75% to 90% of them appearing once. The junction had 4 bases not matched to a gene; V was cut back by 6 bases and J by 6 bases. The CDR3 length is 14 residues. In germline, CDR1 is SGHDT, CDR2 YYEEEE. Regarding the study as a whole: Pseudoprogression seemingly bore no relation to changes in top peripheral T cell clonotypes.

Documented time point: week 5, during vaccination. Vaccination comprised doses that each held 300 ug of mutant IDH1 20-mer peptide, plus topical imiquimod. New WHO grade 3 or 4 IDH1-mutant, ATRX-lost astrocytomas were present in all donors. The clonotype comes from a middle-aged woman with glioma. V and J are TRBV5-6 and TRBJ2-2, with TRBD1 identical over 11 bases. The sample was PBMCs, taken from a glioma patient whose treatment included an IDH1 peptide vaccine. CDR3 DNA: TGTGCCAGCAAACCGGGACAGGGGGCCGGGGAGCTGTTTTTT. This sequence encodes CASKPGQGAGELFF.